This record covers a single TCR beta chain. The antigen remains unidentified. The sample originates from a study of beta chain features in type 1 diabetes. Study findings and constraints: PCR might show a preference for shorter templates, equally across patients and controls. A greater similarity of naive, central memory and Treg TCRB repertoires was seen among patients than among healthy donors. Any HLA-type effect on TCRB rearrangement remained unresolved here. Type 1 diabetes patients had moderately but significantly shorter TCRB CDR3s in all four CD4+ subsets.

CDR1 is SGHNT and CDR2 is YYREEE in the germline V gene (reference sequence). The CDR3 contains 17 residues. The germline V and J ends were trimmed by 5 bases and 0 bases, with 19 bases remaining between them. Reverse transcribing all isolated RNA meant expressed TCRB transcripts were sequenced. The repertoire was sequenced with immunoSEQ multiplex PCR; TCRdb's copy has only in-frame clones and lacks some. Among around 97,000 clones listed, approximately 30% were seen once. This rearrangement joins TRBV5-4 to TRBJ2-3; the D gene is possibly TRBD2 (6 bases). The sequenced sample was central memory CD4+ T cells from blood. The receptor was isolated from a woman aged 18 to 35 with type 1 diabetes. DNA for the CDR3: TGTGCCAGCAGATCCGCCGGGGGACCCTCTAGCACAGATACGCAGTATTTT. It specifies CASRSAGGPSSTDTQYF. Filled out from reference TRBV5-4 and TRBJ2-3, the complete variable domain reads ETGVTQSPTHLIKTRGQQVTLRCSSQSGHNTVSWYQQALGQGPQFIFQYYREEENGRGNFPPRFSGLQFPNYSSELNVNALELDDSALYLCASRSAGGPSSTDTQYFGPGTRLTVL.